This T cell receptor (beta chain) was obtained from a study of early T cells in non-severe SARS-CoV-2 infection. MiXCR, run by TCRdb on the 5' RACE reads, gives a single entry per CDR3 protein. Altogether around 28,000 distinct CDR3 sequences are present, around 3.9% being singletons, with the ten largest covering 4.4%. In germline, CDR1 is SQVTM, CDR2 ANQGSEA. The length of the CDR3 is 15 residues. Trimming removed 6 bases at V and 1 base at J, with 15 bases between. This clonotype was seen ten or more times. The sequencing sample was made of whole blood. This chain links TRBV29-1 with TRBJ2-2, with a weak D call TRBD2 (6 bases). This TCR was recovered from an adult who was a healthcare worker with PCR-confirmed SARS-CoV-2 infection or an uninfected control (not recorded which). This CDR3 is CSVPSVRGNTGELFF. The CDR3 bases are TGCAGCGTCCCTTCTGTGCGGGGGAACACCGGGGAGCTGTTTTTT.